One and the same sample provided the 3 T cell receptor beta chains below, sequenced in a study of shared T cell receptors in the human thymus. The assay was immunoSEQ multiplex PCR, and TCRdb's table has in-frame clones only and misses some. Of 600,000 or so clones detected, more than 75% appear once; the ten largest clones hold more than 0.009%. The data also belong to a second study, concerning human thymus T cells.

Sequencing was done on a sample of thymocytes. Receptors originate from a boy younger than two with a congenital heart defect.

The CDR3 nucleotides read TGTGCCAGCAGTTTTTGGACAGGGGGCCAAGAGACCCAGTACTTC. Translation: CASSFWTGGQETQYF. The rearrangement links TRBV28 to TRBJ2-5, with 10 bases lining up with TRBD1. Germline V gives CDR1 MDHEN, CDR2 SYDVKM. The CDR3 is 15 amino acids. The J segment lost 1 base and the V segment lost 3 bases, leaving 2 bases of the junction unmatched.

CDR3 in DNA: TGTGCCAGCAGCTTAGCGCCGACAGGGAACTACGAGCAGTACTTC. It codes for CASSLAPTGNYEQYF. The genes are TRBV7-8 and TRBJ2-7, with TRBD1 matching over 7 bases. Germline trimming cut 0 bases from V and 3 bases from J; bases unmatched to any gene: 5. Germline lookup yields CDR1 SGHVS and CDR2 FQNEAQ. The CDR3 is 15 residues long.

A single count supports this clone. CDR3 residues: CASSQDLAGTERTDTQYF. CDR3 in DNA: TGCGCCAGCAGCCAAGATCTCGCAGGGACAGAACGCACAGATACGCAGTATTTT. The chain couples TRBV4-3 to TRBJ2-3, with 7 positions matching TRBD1. With V trimmed by 0 bases and J by 1 base, 10 bases remained unmatched. This CDR3 contains 18 residues. The germline gives CDR1 LGHNA, CDR2 YSLEER.